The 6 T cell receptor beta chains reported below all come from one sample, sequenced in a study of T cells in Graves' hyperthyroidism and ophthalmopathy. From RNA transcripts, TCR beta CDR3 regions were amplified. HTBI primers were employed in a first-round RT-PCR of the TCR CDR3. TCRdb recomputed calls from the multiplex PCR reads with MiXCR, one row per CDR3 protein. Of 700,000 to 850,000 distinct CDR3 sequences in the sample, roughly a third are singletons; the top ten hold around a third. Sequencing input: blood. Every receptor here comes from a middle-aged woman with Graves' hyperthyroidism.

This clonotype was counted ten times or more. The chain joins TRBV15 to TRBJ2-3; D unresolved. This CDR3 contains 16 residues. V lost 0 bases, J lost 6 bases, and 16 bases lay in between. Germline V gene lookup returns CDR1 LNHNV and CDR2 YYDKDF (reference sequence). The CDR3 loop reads CATSRDRGRWADTQYF. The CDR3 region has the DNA TGTGCCACCAGCAGAGATCGCGGAAGGTGGGCCGATACGCAGTATTTT.

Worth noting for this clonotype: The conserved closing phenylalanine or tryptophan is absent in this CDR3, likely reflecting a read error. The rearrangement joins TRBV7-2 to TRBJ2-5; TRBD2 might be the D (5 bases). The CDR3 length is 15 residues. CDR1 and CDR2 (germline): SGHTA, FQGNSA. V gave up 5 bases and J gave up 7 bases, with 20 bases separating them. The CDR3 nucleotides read TGTGCCAGCAGCCAAGCCTTCGGGGAGCTGGGGACCCAGTACCTC. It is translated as CASSQAFGELGTQYL.

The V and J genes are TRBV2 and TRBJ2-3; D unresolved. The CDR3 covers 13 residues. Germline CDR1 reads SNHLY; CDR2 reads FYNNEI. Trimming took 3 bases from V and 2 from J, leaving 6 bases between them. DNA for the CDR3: TGTGCCAGCAGTGACAGACCCACAGATACGCAGTATTTT. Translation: CASSDRPTDTQYF. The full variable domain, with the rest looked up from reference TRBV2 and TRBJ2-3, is EPEVTQTPSHQVTQMGQEVILRCVPISNHLYFYWYRQILGQKVEFLVSFYNNEISEKSEIFDDQFSVERPDGSNFTLKIRSTKLEDSAMYFCASSDRPTDTQYFGPGTRLTVL.

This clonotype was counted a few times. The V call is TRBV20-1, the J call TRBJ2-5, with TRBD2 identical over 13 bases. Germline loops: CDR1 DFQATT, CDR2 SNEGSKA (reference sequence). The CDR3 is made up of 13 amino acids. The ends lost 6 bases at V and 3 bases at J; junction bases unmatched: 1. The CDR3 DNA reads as TGCAGTGCCGGGACTAGCGGGGAAGAGACCCAGTACTTC. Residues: CSAGTSGEETQYF.

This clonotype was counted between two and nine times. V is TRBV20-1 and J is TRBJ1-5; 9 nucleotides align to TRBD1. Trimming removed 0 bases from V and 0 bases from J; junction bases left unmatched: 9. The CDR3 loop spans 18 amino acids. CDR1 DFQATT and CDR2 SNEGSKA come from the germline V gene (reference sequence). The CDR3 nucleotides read TGCAGTGCTAGAGATCTTAGGACAGGGGCTAATAGCAATCAGCCCCAGCATTTT. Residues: CSARDLRTGANSNQPQHF.

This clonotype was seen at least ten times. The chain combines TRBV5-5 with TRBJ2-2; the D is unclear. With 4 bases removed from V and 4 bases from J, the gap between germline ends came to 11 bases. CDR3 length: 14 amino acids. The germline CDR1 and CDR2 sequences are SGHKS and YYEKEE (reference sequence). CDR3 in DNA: TGTGCCAGCAGCCTAAGACACTTCACCGGGGAGCTGTTTTTT. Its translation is CASSLRHFTGELFF.